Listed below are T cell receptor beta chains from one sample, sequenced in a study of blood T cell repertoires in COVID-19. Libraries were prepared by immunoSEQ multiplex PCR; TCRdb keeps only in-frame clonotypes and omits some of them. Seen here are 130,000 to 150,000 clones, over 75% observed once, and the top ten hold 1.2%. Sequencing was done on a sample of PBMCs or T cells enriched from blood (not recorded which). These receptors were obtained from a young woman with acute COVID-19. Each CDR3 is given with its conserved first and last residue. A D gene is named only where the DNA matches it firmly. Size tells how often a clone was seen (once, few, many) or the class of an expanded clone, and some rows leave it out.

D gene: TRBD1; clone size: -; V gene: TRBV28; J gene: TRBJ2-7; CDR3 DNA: TGTGCCAGCAGTCCCGGATCCGAGACAGGGGTCTACGAGCAGTACTTC; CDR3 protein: CASSPGSETGVYEQYF
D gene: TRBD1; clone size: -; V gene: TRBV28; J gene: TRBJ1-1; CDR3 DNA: TGTGCCACCAGGGGACAGGGTCTACCTGAAGCTTTCTTT; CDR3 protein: CATRGQGLPEAFF
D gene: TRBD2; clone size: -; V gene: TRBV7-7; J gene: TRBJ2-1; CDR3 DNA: TGTGCTAGCAGCCCCGGGACTAGCGGGAGTATTGAGCAGTTCTTC; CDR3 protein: CASSPGTSGSIEQFF
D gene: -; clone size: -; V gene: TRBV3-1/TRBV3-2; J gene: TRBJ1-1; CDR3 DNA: TGTGCCAGCAGCCCTTCGGACGGGGGTTGGACTGAAGCTTTCTTT; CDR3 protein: CASSPSDGGWTEAFF
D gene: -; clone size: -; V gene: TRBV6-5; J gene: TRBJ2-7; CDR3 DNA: TGTGCCAGCAGACTAGGACTGTTCTACGAGCAGTACTTC; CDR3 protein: CASRLGLFYEQYF
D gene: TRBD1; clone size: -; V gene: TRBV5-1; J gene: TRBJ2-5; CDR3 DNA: TGCGCCAGCAGACGAACAGGGGGCGAACGAGAGACCCAGTACTTC; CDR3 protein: CASRRTGGERETQYF
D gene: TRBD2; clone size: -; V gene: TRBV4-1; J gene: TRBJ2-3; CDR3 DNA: TGCGCCAGCAGCCTAAGAATACTAGCGGGAGCGGGCACAGATACGCAGTATTTT; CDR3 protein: CASSLRILAGAGTDTQYF
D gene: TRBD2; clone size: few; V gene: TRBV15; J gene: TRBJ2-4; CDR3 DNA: TGTGCCACCAGCAGAGGGCTAGCGGGAGGGGTAGGGTCCAAAAACATTCAGTACTTC; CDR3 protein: CATSRGLAGGVGSKNIQYF
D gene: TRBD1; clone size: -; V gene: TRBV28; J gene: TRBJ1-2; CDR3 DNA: TGTGCCAGCAGTTTGGCCGGGACAGAGTATGGCTACACCTTC; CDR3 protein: CASSLAGTEYGYTF
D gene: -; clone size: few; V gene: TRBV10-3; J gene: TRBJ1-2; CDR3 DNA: TGTGCCATCAGTGAGTCATTCGGGGTCGATGGCTACACCTTC; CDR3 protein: CAISESFGVDGYTF
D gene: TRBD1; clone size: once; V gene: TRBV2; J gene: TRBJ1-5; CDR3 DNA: TGTGCCAGCTCCGGACAGGGACGGTATCAGCCCCAGCATTTT; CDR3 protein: CASSGQGRYQPQHF
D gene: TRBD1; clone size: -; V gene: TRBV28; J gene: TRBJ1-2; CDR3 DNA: TGTGCCAGCAGTTCCCCCCAGACAGGGGACTATGGCTACACCTTC; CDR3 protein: CASSSPQTGDYGYTF
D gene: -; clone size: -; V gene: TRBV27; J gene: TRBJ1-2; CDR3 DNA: TGTGCCAGCAGTCCCGGCAGGGGCTATGGCTACACCTTC; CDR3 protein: CASSPGRGYGYTF
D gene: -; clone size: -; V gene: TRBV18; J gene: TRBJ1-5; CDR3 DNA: TGTGCCAGCTCACCAGGGGGCGGACAGCCCCAGCATTTT; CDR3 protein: CASSPGGGQPQHF
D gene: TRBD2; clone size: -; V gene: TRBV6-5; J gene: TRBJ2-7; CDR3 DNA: TGTGCCAGCAGTTCTGTAGCGGGACTCGAGCAGTACTTC; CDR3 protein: CASSSVAGLEQYF
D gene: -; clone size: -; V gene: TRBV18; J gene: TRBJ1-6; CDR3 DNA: TGTGCCAGCTCACCCGGGACACCAAATAATTCACCCCTCCACTTT; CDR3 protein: CASSPGTPNNSPLHF
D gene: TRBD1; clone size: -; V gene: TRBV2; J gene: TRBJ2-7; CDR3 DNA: TGTGCCAGCAGCTTTCCATCGACGGGACAGGGGGCCTACGAGCAGTACTTC; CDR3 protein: CASSFPSTGQGAYEQYF
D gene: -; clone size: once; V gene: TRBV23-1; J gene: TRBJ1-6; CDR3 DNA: TGCGCCAGCAGTCAATCCCAATCGGGAAGGTCACCCCTCCACTTT; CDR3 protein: CASSQSQSGRSPLHF
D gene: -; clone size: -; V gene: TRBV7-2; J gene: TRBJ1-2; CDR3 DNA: TGTGCCAGCAGCATCGGGGTGTACGGCTACACCTTC; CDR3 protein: CASSIGVYGYTF
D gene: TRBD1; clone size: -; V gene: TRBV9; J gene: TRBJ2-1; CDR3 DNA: TGTGCCAGCAGCGTAGCTGCAGGGGGCACTGAGCAGTTCTTC; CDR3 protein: CASSVAAGGTEQFF
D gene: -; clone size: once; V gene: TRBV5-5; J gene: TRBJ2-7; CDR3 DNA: TGTGCCAGCAGCTTAGCTCGGGACAAGCCCTACGAGCAGTACTTC; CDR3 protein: CASSLARDKPYEQYF
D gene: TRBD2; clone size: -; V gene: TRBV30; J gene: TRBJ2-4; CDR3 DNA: TGTGCCTGGGGACTAGTAACAAACATTCAGTACTTC; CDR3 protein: CAWGLVTNIQYF
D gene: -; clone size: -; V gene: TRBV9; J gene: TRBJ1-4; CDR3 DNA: TGTGCCAGCAGCGGATTAGATAATGAAAAACTGTTTTTT; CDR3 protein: CASSGLDNEKLFF
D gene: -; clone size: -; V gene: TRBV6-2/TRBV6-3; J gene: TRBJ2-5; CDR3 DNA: TGTGCCAGCAGTTCGCAAGAGACCCAGTACTTC; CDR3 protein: CASSSQETQYF
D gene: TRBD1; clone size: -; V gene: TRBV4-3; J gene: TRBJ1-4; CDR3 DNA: TGCGCCAGCAGCCAAGGACAGGGGAATGAAAAACTGTTTTTT; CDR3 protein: CASSQGQGNEKLFF
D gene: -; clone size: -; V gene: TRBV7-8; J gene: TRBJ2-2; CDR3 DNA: TGTGCCAGCAGCTTAGTGGGAGTACGCGCCGGGGAGCTGTTTTTT; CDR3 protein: CASSLVGVRAGELFF
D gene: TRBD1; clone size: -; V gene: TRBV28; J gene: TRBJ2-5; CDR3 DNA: TGTGCCAGCAGCCCTACAGGGGGGATATCAGGGACCCAGTACTTC; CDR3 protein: CASSPTGGISGTQYF
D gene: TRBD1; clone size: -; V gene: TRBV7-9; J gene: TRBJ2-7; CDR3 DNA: TGTGCCAGCAGCTTTAGTGGGGGGACAGGGCCCTCCTACGAGCAGTACTTC; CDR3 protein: CASSFSGGTGPSYEQYF
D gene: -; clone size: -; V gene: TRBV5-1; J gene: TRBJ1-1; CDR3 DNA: TGCGCCAGCAGCTTTCGACAAATGAACACTGAAGCTTTCTTT; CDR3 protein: CASSFRQMNTEAFF
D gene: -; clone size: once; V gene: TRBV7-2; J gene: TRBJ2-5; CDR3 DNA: TGTGCCAGCAGGCCCGAGGGCGAGACCCAGTACTTC; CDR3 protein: CASRPEGETQYF
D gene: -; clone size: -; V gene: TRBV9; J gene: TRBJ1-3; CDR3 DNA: TGTGCCAGCAGCGTGGCAGTCTCTGGAAACACCATATATTTT; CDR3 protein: CASSVAVSGNTIYF
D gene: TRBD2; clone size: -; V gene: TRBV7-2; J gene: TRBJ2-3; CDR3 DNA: TGTGCCAGCAGCTTAGTTAGCGGGGGAAGCACAGATACGCAGTATTTT; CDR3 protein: CASSLVSGGSTDTQYF
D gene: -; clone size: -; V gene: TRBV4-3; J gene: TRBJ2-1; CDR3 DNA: TGCGCCAGCAGCCAAGAAAGGGGTGGGGTCGATGAGCAGTTCTTC; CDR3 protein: CASSQERGGVDEQFF
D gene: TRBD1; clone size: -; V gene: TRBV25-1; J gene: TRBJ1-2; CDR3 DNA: TGTGCCAGCAGTGAAGCCGGGACAGCTTTCTATGGCTACACCTTC; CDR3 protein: CASSEAGTAFYGYTF
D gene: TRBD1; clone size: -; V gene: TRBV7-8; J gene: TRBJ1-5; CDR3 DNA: TGTGCCAGCAGCTTAATGGGGACAGGGAGTCATCAGCCCCAGCATTTT; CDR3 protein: CASSLMGTGSHQPQHF
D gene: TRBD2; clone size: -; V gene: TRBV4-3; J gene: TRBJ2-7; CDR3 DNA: TGCGCCAGCAGCCAAGGACTAGCGGGAGCCCTTTACGAGCAGTACTTC; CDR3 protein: CASSQGLAGALYEQYF
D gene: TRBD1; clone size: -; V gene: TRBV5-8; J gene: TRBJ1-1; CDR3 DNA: TGTGCCAGCAGCTTGTGGGGGACAGGGAACACTGAAGCTTTCTTT; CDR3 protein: CASSLWGTGNTEAFF
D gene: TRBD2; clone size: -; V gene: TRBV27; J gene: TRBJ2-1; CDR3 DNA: TGTGCCAGCAGAGCTAGCGGGAGGTACAATGAGCAGTTCTTC; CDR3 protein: CASRASGRYNEQFF
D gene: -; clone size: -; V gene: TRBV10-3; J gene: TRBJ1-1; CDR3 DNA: TGTGCCATCAGTGGAGGGCTTCCGAACACTGAAGCTTTCTTT; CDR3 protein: CAISGGLPNTEAFF
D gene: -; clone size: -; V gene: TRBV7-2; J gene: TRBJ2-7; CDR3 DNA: TGTGCCAGCAGCTTACAGGCCCAATCAGGGCAAGGGCAGTACTTC; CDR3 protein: CASSLQAQSGQGQYF
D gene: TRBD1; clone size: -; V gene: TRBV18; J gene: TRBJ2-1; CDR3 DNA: TGTGCCAGCTCACCGGGACAGGGGGAATATGAGCAGTTCTTC; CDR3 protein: CASSPGQGEYEQFF
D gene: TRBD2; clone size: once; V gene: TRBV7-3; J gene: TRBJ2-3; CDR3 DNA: TGTGCCAGCAGCTTAGGACTAGCCGGCACAGATACGCAGTATTTT; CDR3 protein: CASSLGLAGTDTQYF
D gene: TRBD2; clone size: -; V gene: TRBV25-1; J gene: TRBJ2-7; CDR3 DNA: TGTGCCAGCAGTGAAGGGCCTGGACTAGCGGGCGACTACGAGCAGTACTTC; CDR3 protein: CASSEGPGLAGDYEQYF
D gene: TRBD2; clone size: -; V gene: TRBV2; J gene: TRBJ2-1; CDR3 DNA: TGTGCCAGCAGTGAACTCGCGGGAGGGCTTGATGAGCAGTTCTTC; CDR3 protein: CASSELAGGLDEQFF
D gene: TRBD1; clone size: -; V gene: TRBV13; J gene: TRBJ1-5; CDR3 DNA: TGTGCCAGCAGCTCCAGGGGGGATCAGCCCCAGCATTTT; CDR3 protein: CASSSRGDQPQHF
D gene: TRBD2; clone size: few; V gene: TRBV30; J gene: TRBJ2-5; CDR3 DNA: TGTGCCTGGCAAACAAGCGGGAGCCAAGAGACCCAGTACTTC; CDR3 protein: CAWQTSGSQETQYF
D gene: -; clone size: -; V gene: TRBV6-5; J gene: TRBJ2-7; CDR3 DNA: TGTGCCAGCAGTTATGGTCAGGGCGGTTCCGAGCAGTACTTC; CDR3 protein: CASSYGQGGSEQYF
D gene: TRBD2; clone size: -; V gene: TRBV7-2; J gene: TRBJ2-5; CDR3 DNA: TGTGCCAGCAGCTTAGTCCCCATGGTAGCGGGAGGGCCGGGGGAGACCCAGTACTTC; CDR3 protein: CASSLVPMVAGGPGETQYF
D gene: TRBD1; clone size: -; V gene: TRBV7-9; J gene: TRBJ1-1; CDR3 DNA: TGTGCCAGCAGCCTCGCCGGGACAGGGGTGACTGAAGCTTTCTTT; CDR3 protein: CASSLAGTGVTEAFF
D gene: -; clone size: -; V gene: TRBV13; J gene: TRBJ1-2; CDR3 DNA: TGTGCCAGCAGCTTATCCCCAGCAGGGGATGGCTACACCTTC; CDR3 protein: CASSLSPAGDGYTF
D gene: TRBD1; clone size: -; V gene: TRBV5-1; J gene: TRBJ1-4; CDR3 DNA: TGCGCCAGCAGCTTAGGGGGCCTTAATGAAAAACTGTTTTTT; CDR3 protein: CASSLGGLNEKLFF
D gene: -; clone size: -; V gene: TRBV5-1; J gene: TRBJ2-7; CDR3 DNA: TGCGCCAGCAGCTTGGGGACAGCAACCTACGAGCAGTACTTC; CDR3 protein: CASSLGTATYEQYF
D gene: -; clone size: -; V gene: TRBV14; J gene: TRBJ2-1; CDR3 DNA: TGTGCCAGCAGCCATGGACAGCTCAATGAGCAGTTCTTC; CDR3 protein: CASSHGQLNEQFF
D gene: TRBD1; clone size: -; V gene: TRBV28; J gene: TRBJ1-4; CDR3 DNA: TGTGCCAGCAGCCTCCAGGGGGCAACTAATGAAAAACTGTTTTTT; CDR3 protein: CASSLQGATNEKLFF
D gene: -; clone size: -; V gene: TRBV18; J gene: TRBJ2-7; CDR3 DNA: TGTGCCAGCTCACCGCCGGGAAGCTCCTACGAGCAGTACTTC; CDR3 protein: CASSPPGSSYEQYF
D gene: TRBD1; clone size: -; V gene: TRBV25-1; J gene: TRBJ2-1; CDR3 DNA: TGTGCCAGCAGTGAATCGGGGACAGGCAATTTCAATGAGCAGTTCTTC; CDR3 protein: CASSESGTGNFNEQFF